A selection of T cell receptor beta chains follows, all from one sample in a study of T cells in Graves' hyperthyroidism and ophthalmopathy. TCRdb passed the multiplex PCR reads through MiXCR, listing each CDR3 protein once. The sample holds hundreds of thousands of distinct CDR3 sequences; about 15% are singletons and the top ten take 7.7%. The sample consisted of blood. The receptors derive from a woman aged 18-29 years with Graves' hyperthyroidism. Each CDR3 is given with its conserved first and last residue. The D gene is left open where the match is weak. Clone size is shown for a subset of rows, as once, few, many or a class of expanded clone.

v_call: TRBV7-2; j_call: TRBJ2-5; clone_size: many; d_call: NA; cdr3_aa: CASSPGSIRETQYF; cdr3_nt: TGTGCCAGCAGCCCCGGGTCCATAAGAGAGACCCAGTACTTC
v_call: TRBV7-9; j_call: TRBJ2-3; clone_size: NA; d_call: NA; cdr3_aa: CASSSPGTNRATDTQYF; cdr3_nt: TGTGCCAGCAGTTCCCCCGGGACTAACAGGGCCACAGATACGCAGTATTTT
v_call: TRBV19; j_call: TRBJ2-1; clone_size: many; d_call: TRBD2; cdr3_aa: CASSTEGLAGMRGLEQFF; cdr3_nt: TGTGCCAGTAGTACAGAGGGACTAGCGGGGATGCGAGGGCTAGAGCAGTTCTTC
v_call: TRBV6-2/TRBV6-3; j_call: TRBJ1-3; clone_size: NA; d_call: NA; cdr3_aa: CASSPPQGFSGNTIYF; cdr3_nt: TGTGCCAGCAGTCCCCCCCAGGGGTTTTCTGGAAACACCATATATTTT
v_call: TRBV12-3/TRBV12-4; j_call: TRBJ2-7; clone_size: many; d_call: NA; cdr3_aa: CASRPGLSYEQYF; cdr3_nt: TGTGCCAGCAGACCCGGACTGAGCTACGAGCAGTACTTC
v_call: TRBV24-1; j_call: TRBJ2-5; clone_size: many; d_call: TRBD1; cdr3_aa: CATSDTGQVQETQYF; cdr3_nt: TGTGCCACCAGTGACACGGGACAGGTTCAAGAGACCCAGTACTTC
v_call: TRBV28; j_call: TRBJ1-5; clone_size: many; d_call: NA; cdr3_aa: CASSLGPQSSNQPQHF; cdr3_nt: TGTGCCAGCAGTTTAGGGCCCCAGAGTAGCAATCAGCCCCAGCATTTT
v_call: TRBV6-1; j_call: TRBJ1-6; clone_size: NA; d_call: NA; cdr3_aa: CASSRGSYRDMFINWSPLHF; cdr3_nt: TGTGCCAGCAGTAGGGGCTCCTACCGGGACATGTTCATTAATTGGTCACCCCTCCACTTT
v_call: TRBV7-2; j_call: TRBJ1-2; clone_size: few; d_call: TRBD1; cdr3_aa: CASSRRQGAGNGYTF; cdr3_nt: TGTGCCAGCAGCCGAAGACAGGGAGCGGGTAATGGCTACACCTTC
v_call: TRBV10-3; j_call: TRBJ1-2; clone_size: few; d_call: NA; cdr3_aa: CATVGALGYGYTF; cdr3_nt: TGTGCCACCGTAGGGGCCCTCGGCTATGGCTACACCTTC
v_call: TRBV7-3; j_call: TRBJ1-1; clone_size: many; d_call: NA; cdr3_aa: CASSLKRGTEAFF; cdr3_nt: TGTGCCAGCAGCTTAAAAAGGGGCACTGAAGCTTTCTTT
v_call: TRBV5-5; j_call: TRBJ1-1; clone_size: NA; d_call: NA; cdr3_aa: CASSSVWGDTEAFF; cdr3_nt: TGTGCCAGCAGCTCGGTATGGGGGGACACTGAAGCTTTCTTT
v_call: TRBV7-3; j_call: TRBJ1-2; clone_size: NA; d_call: NA; cdr3_aa: CASSLIPVGGYTF; cdr3_nt: TGTGCCAGCAGCTTAATCCCGGTGGGTGGCTACACCTTC
v_call: TRBV6-2/TRBV6-3; j_call: TRBJ2-4; clone_size: NA; d_call: TRBD1; cdr3_aa: CASSGDRMDIQYF; cdr3_nt: TGTGCCAGCAGTGGGGACAGGATGGACATTCAGTACTTC
v_call: TRBV2; j_call: TRBJ1-3; clone_size: few; d_call: TRBD1; cdr3_aa: CASSQQGWSGNTIYF; cdr3_nt: TGTGCCAGCAGTCAACAGGGGTGGTCTGGAAACACCATATATTTT
v_call: TRBV12-3/TRBV12-4; j_call: TRBJ2-3; clone_size: NA; d_call: TRBD2; cdr3_aa: CASSQASGGAKDTQYF; cdr3_nt: TGTGCCAGCAGCCAGGCTAGCGGGGGGGCCAAAGATACGCAGTATTTT
v_call: TRBV6-1; j_call: TRBJ1-2; clone_size: few; d_call: NA; cdr3_aa: CASGRASDYGYTF; cdr3_nt: TGTGCCAGCGGAAGGGCGAGCGACTATGGCTACACCTTC
v_call: TRBV5-6; j_call: TRBJ2-3; clone_size: many; d_call: NA; cdr3_aa: CASSTKVARGTDTQYF; cdr3_nt: TGTGCCAGCAGCACTAAAGTGGCGAGGGGGACAGATACGCAGTATTTT
v_call: TRBV28; j_call: TRBJ2-7; clone_size: many; d_call: NA; cdr3_aa: CASSPMDPGIYEQYF; cdr3_nt: TGTGCCAGCAGTCCAATGGACCCGGGGATTTACGAGCAGTACTTC
v_call: TRBV9; j_call: TRBJ2-7; clone_size: many; d_call: TRBD2; cdr3_aa: CASSVGPSGRDEQYF; cdr3_nt: TGTGCCAGCAGCGTAGGCCCTAGCGGGAGGGATGAGCAGTACTTC
v_call: TRBV6-1; j_call: TRBJ2-3; clone_size: few; d_call: TRBD2; cdr3_aa: CASSGLAGEQDTQYF; cdr3_nt: TGTGCCAGCAGTGGACTAGCGGGAGAACAAGATACGCAGTATTTT
v_call: TRBV7-3; j_call: TRBJ1-3; clone_size: NA; d_call: NA; cdr3_aa: CASSETVQGTNTIYF; cdr3_nt: TGTGCCAGCAGCGAAACGGTCCAGGGGACAAACACCATATATTTT
v_call: TRBV19; j_call: TRBJ2-1; clone_size: few; d_call: TRBD2; cdr3_aa: CASSIIPILAGAVPPQYNEQFF; cdr3_nt: TGTGCCAGTAGTATAATACCTATACTAGCGGGGGCCGTCCCCCCCCAGTACAATGAGCAGTTCTTC
v_call: TRBV3-1; j_call: TRBJ2-7; clone_size: many; d_call: TRBD2; cdr3_aa: CASSQGDYQYEQYF; cdr3_nt: TGTGCCAGCAGCCAAGGGGACTACCAATACGAGCAGTACTTC
v_call: TRBV5-1; j_call: TRBJ2-1; clone_size: NA; d_call: NA; cdr3_aa: CASSFGSGASYNEQFF; cdr3_nt: TGCGCCAGCAGCTTTGGATCGGGAGCGTCCTACAATGAGCAGTTCTTC
v_call: TRBV24-1; j_call: TRBJ1-5; clone_size: NA; d_call: TRBD1; cdr3_aa: CATSESPGQDYQPQHF; cdr3_nt: TGTGCCACCAGTGAATCCCCCGGACAGGACTATCAGCCCCAGCATTTT
v_call: TRBV3-1; j_call: TRBJ2-5; clone_size: NA; d_call: TRBD1; cdr3_aa: CASSPWTGGYQETQYF; cdr3_nt: TGTGCCAGCAGCCCTTGGACAGGGGGCTACCAAGAGACCCAGTACTTC
v_call: TRBV6-5; j_call: TRBJ1-5; clone_size: many; d_call: NA; cdr3_aa: CASSYGVNQPQHF; cdr3_nt: TGTGCCAGCAGTTACGGGGTCAATCAGCCCCAGCATTTT
v_call: TRBV7-9; j_call: TRBJ1-2; clone_size: NA; d_call: NA; cdr3_aa: CASSLAGGTRFYGYTF; cdr3_nt: TGTGCCAGCAGCTTAGCGGGGGGGACTCGGTTCTATGGCTACACCTTC
v_call: TRBV10-3; j_call: TRBJ2-1; clone_size: NA; d_call: NA; cdr3_aa: CAISESGRVGDEQFF; cdr3_nt: TGTGCCATCAGTGAGTCCGGCAGGGTGGGCGATGAGCAGTTCTTC
v_call: TRBV5-1; j_call: TRBJ1-4; clone_size: many; d_call: NA; cdr3_aa: CASSLQGTNEKLFF; cdr3_nt: TGCGCCAGCAGCTTACAAGGAACTAATGAAAAACTGTTTTTT
v_call: TRBV5-1; j_call: TRBJ2-7; clone_size: many; d_call: TRBD1; cdr3_aa: CASSLTGVPSGEQYF; cdr3_nt: TGCGCCAGCAGCTTGACAGGGGTCCCCTCCGGCGAGCAGTACTTC
v_call: TRBV5-1; j_call: TRBJ2-2; clone_size: many; d_call: TRBD2; cdr3_aa: CASSVRGLAGSYSTGELFF; cdr3_nt: TGCGCCAGCAGCGTACGGGGACTAGCGGGATCATATTCCACCGGGGAGCTGTTTTTT
v_call: TRBV9; j_call: TRBJ2-3; clone_size: many; d_call: NA; cdr3_aa: CASSVARSTDTQYF; cdr3_nt: TGTGCCAGCAGCGTTGCCAGAAGCACAGATACGCAGTATTTT
v_call: TRBV10-3; j_call: TRBJ2-5; clone_size: many; d_call: NA; cdr3_aa: CAISESMGETQYF; cdr3_nt: TGTGCCATCAGTGAGTCGATGGGGGAGACCCAGTACTTC
v_call: TRBV27; j_call: TRBJ2-1; clone_size: few; d_call: TRBD1; cdr3_aa: CASSSFWPPGTEPLLGNEQFF; cdr3_nt: TGTGCCAGCAGTTCTTTCTGGCCTCCCGGGACAGAGCCCCTTTTGGGCAATGAGCAGTTCTTC
v_call: TRBV14; j_call: TRBJ1-4; clone_size: NA; d_call: NA; cdr3_aa: CASSQVWGGNEKLFF; cdr3_nt: TGTGCCAGCAGCCAAGTCTGGGGAGGAAATGAAAAACTGTTTTTT
v_call: TRBV14; j_call: TRBJ1-2; clone_size: NA; d_call: NA; cdr3_aa: CASSQEGWGKSGYTF; cdr3_nt: TGTGCCAGCAGCCAAGAGGGCTGGGGGAAAAGTGGCTACACCTTC
v_call: TRBV12-3/TRBV12-4; j_call: TRBJ1-3; clone_size: many; d_call: NA; cdr3_aa: CASSLGGPGNTIYF; cdr3_nt: TGTGCCAGCAGTTTGGGGGGACCTGGAAACACCATATATTTT
v_call: TRBV30; j_call: TRBJ1-6; clone_size: few; d_call: NA; cdr3_aa: CAWSVGQRNSPLHF; cdr3_nt: TGTGCCTGGAGTGTAGGGCAGAGGAATTCACCCCTCCACTTT
v_call: TRBV7-7; j_call: TRBJ2-1; clone_size: many; d_call: TRBD1; cdr3_aa: CASSLEGDRGTHEQFF; cdr3_nt: TGTGCTAGCAGCTTAGAGGGGGACAGGGGCACACATGAGCAGTTCTTC
v_call: TRBV10-2; j_call: TRBJ2-1; clone_size: few; d_call: TRBD2; cdr3_aa: CASSGRGGHEQFF; cdr3_nt: TGCGCCAGCAGTGGACGGGGGGGCCATGAGCAGTTCTTC
v_call: TRBV18; j_call: TRBJ2-3; clone_size: many; d_call: NA; cdr3_aa: CASSLDPAPDTQYF; cdr3_nt: TGTGCCAGCTCACTGGACCCTGCCCCAGATACGCAGTATTTT
v_call: TRBV5-6; j_call: TRBJ2-1; clone_size: few; d_call: TRBD2; cdr3_aa: CASSIAGDYNEQFF; cdr3_nt: TGTGCCAGCTCAATAGCGGGGGACTACAATGAGCAGTTCTTC
v_call: TRBV5-1; j_call: TRBJ2-7; clone_size: NA; d_call: TRBD2; cdr3_aa: CASSLGPAGASYEQYF; cdr3_nt: TGCGCCAGCAGCTTGGGGCCAGCGGGGGCTTCCTACGAGCAGTACTTC
v_call: TRBV12-3/TRBV12-4; j_call: TRBJ2-1; clone_size: many; d_call: NA; cdr3_aa: CASSLRGVGFYNEQFF; cdr3_nt: TGTGCCAGCAGTTTACGTGGGGTTGGCTTCTACAATGAGCAGTTCTTC
v_call: TRBV6-1; j_call: TRBJ1-1; clone_size: many; d_call: NA; cdr3_aa: CASRMGVTEAFF; cdr3_nt: TGTGCCAGCAGGATGGGAGTCACTGAAGCTTTCTTT
v_call: TRBV5-4; j_call: TRBJ2-2; clone_size: many; d_call: NA; cdr3_aa: CASSSASKNANTGELFF; cdr3_nt: TGTGCCAGCAGCTCCGCCTCAAAAAACGCGAACACCGGGGAGCTGTTTTTT
v_call: TRBV18; j_call: TRBJ2-3; clone_size: many; d_call: TRBD2; cdr3_aa: CASSPPTGGGSPDTQYF; cdr3_nt: TGTGCCAGCTCACCACCTACAGGCGGGGGGTCCCCAGATACGCAGTATTTT
v_call: TRBV7-3; j_call: TRBJ2-5; clone_size: many; d_call: TRBD1; cdr3_aa: CASSLDRGKETQYF; cdr3_nt: TGTGCCAGCAGCTTAGACAGGGGTAAAGAGACCCAGTACTTC
v_call: TRBV6-2/TRBV6-3; j_call: TRBJ2-4; clone_size: few; d_call: TRBD2; cdr3_aa: CASTGLAPKNIQYF; cdr3_nt: TGTGCCAGCACCGGACTAGCGCCCAAAAACATTCAGTACTTC